This T cell receptor beta chain was retrieved from a study of shared clonotypes between healthy human individuals. Terminally differentiated effector memory CD45RA+ cells were excluded by CCR7 positive selection of CD45RO-negative cells. The assay was immunoSEQ multiplex PCR, and TCRdb's table has in-frame clones only and misses some. The repertoire holds about 2.1 million clones, with just under 95% as singletons. Notes on this clone: Its antigen is unknown. The identical CDR3 is also encoded by other nucleotide sequences in the sample.

The V and J ends lost 3 bases and 4 bases, in that order; junction bases with no gene match: 2. In germline, CDR1 is SNHLY, CDR2 FYNNEI. The CDR3 runs to 14 residues. Study results and caveats: Of the naive CD4 clonotypes, around 4.7% were shared across several donors.

The chain employs TRBV2 and TRBJ2-7, with TRBD1 identical over 11 bases. Sequencing was done on a sample of naive CD8+ T cells from PBMCs. The clonotype was recovered from a man in his late teens or twenties in good health. Some clones in this sample may be carry-over from other donors' samples. The CDR3 protein is CASSDGQGAYEQYF. CDR3 nucleotides: TGTGCCAGCAGTGACGGACAGGGGGCGTACGAGCAGTACTTC.